These 22 T cell receptor beta chains share one sample of origin, sequenced in a study of cytomegalovirus exposure and HLA in healthy donors. The PCR was carried out with 60 Vbeta primers and 13 Jbeta primers. Assay used: immunoSEQ multiplex PCR; TCRdb lists only in-frame clones, some missing. The repertoire holds about 160,000 clones, with 60% to 80% as singletons. The source material was PBMCs. Receptors were obtained from a woman aged 45-65 years in good health and CMV-seropositive.

The chain couples TRBV9 to TRBJ2-1; 11 positions match TRBD2. Germline trimming cut 3 bases from V and 9 bases from J; bases unmatched to any gene: 8. Germline V lookup: CDR1 SGDLS, CDR2 YYNGEE. The CDR3 sequence is 15 residues long. In DNA, the CDR3 is TGTGCCAGCAGCGCCGGGACTAGCGGTCCGGGTGAGCAGTTCTTC. This codes for CASSAGTSGPGEQFF.

The rearrangement joins TRBV4-1 to TRBJ2-3; D is ambiguous. Trimming stripped 1 base from V and 6 bases from J, with 17 bases between. CDR1 is MGHRA and CDR2 is YSYEKL in the germline V gene. The CDR3 has 16 residues. The CDR3 nucleotides are TGCGCCAGCAGCCAAGTATTGGCAGGCCTCCGGGATACGCAGTATTTT. Protein: CASSQVLAGLRDTQYF.

A few counts support this clone. CDR3 sequence (DNA): TGTGCCAGCAGCTTGAGTGCCAGGGCCTACGAGCAGTACTTC. This translates into CASSLSARAYEQYF. The chain is built from TRBV5-6 and TRBJ2-7, with D tentatively TRBD1 (5 bases). This CDR3 is built from 14 residues. Germline values: CDR1 SGHDT, CDR2 YYEEEE. V shed 1 base and J shed 2 bases, with 10 bases lying between them.

This chain uses TRBV28 with TRBJ1-5; D may be TRBD1 (5 bases). V lost 7 bases and J 4 bases, leaving 14 bases between the germline ends. This CDR3 is built from 14 residues. Germline-derived CDR1 and CDR2 are MDHEN and SYDVKM. As DNA, the CDR3 is TGTGCCAGCACCAAGCCGTGGACAAATCAGCCCCAGCATTTT. Protein: CASTKPWTNQPQHF.

This clone has just one count. The chain uses TRBV5-4 and TRBJ2-1; TRBD2 is a possible D gene (7 bases). The CDR3 has 13 residues. The ends were cut back, 2 bases at V and 7 bases at J, with 10 bases in the middle. Germline V gives CDR1 SGHNT, CDR2 YYREEE (reference sequence). CDR3 bases: TGTGCCAGCAGCTTACAGGGAGGGAATGAGCAGTTCTTC. This translates into CASSLQGGNEQFF.

The chain recombines TRBV5-6 with TRBJ2-7; 8 nucleotides agree with TRBD1. The CDR3 spans 14 residues. Unmatched junction bases numbered 3, after V lost 4 bases and J lost 0 bases. Germline V gene data show CDR1 as SGHDT and CDR2 as YYEEEE. DNA for the CDR3: TGTGCCAGCAGCCCGGGACAGGTCTCCTACGAGCAGTACTTC. Encoded protein: CASSPGQVSYEQYF.

As to this clone: An end of the junction differs from the germline gene, which may be a read error. The chain couples TRBV4-1 to TRBJ1-6, with TRBD1 identical over 9 bases. The CDR3 is 15 residues long. Germline loops: CDR1 MGHRA, CDR2 YSYEKL. In nucleotides, the CDR3 is TGCGCCAGCAGCCAAGGGACAGGGGCGTATTCACCCCCCCACTTT. Amino acid sequence: CASSQGTGAYSPPHF.

The chain recombines TRBV5-4 with TRBJ2-1; TRBD1 matches at 8 bases. Trimming at V came to 4 bases and at J to 3 bases, leaving 6 bases not matched to a gene. The CDR3 extends over 15 amino acids. Germline V gives CDR1 SGHNT, CDR2 YYREEE (reference sequence). Written as DNA, the CDR3 is TGTGCCAGCAGCCGATCCGGGACAGGCTACAATGAGCAGTTCTTC. As protein: CASSRSGTGYNEQFF.

The rearrangement joins TRBV2 to TRBJ2-7, with 15 bases fitting TRBD2. V was pared by 7 bases and J by 5 bases, with 15 bases of the junction left unmatched. The length of the CDR3 is 18 residues. CDR1 and CDR2 (germline): SNHLY, FYNNEI. The CDR3 spells CASTPGLAGGRIPDEQYF. In DNA, the CDR3 is TGTGCCAGCACCCCCGGACTAGCGGGGGGGCGTATCCCTGACGAGCAGTACTTC.

CDR3: CASSFSTDYNEQFF. The CDR3 nucleotides read TGTGCCAGCAGCTTTTCGACAGACTACAATGAGCAGTTCTTC. The chain couples TRBV5-4 to TRBJ2-1; possibly TRBD1 for D (5 bases). The ends were cut back, 2 bases at V and 3 bases at J, with 9 bases in the middle. The germline CDR1 and CDR2 sequences are SGHNT and YYREEE (reference sequence). CDR3 size: 14 residues.

This clone came up once. The V call is TRBV6-5, the J call TRBJ1-1; D is possibly TRBD1 (5 bases). The germline CDR1 and CDR2 sequences are MNHEY and SVGAGI. The CDR3 is 15 residues long. The V and J ends lost 2 bases and 1 base respectively, with 11 bases between them. CDR3 nucleotides: TGTGCCAGCAGTTACGGACAAGGGCCGAACACTGAAGCTTTCTTT. This gives the protein CASSYGQGPNTEAFF.

The CDR3 spells CATSQASTDTQYF. The CDR3 DNA reads as TGTGCCACCAGCCAAGCTAGCACAGATACGCAGTATTTT. The rearrangement links TRBV15 to TRBJ2-3; no definite D call. Trimming left V 5 bases short and J 0 bases short, with 6 bases between. The CDR3 has 13 residues. CDR1 and CDR2 (germline): LNHNV, YYDKDF (reference sequence).

The CDR3 bases are TGTGCCAGCAGCCCAGCGGGGGCGGGAGATACGCAGTATTTT. This translates into CASSPAGAGDTQYF. The chain links TRBV11-2 to TRBJ2-3, with TRBD2 matching 8 bases. Germline lookup yields CDR1 SGHAT and CDR2 FQNNGV. J lost 5 bases, V lost 5 bases, and 6 bases had no gene match. The CDR3 has 14 residues.

The V and J genes are TRBV5-4 and TRBJ2-7, with 8 bases identical to TRBD1. Trimming removed 1 base from V and 4 bases from J; junction bases left unmatched: 7. CDR1 SGHNT and CDR2 YYREEE come from the germline V gene (reference sequence). The CDR3 has 15 amino acids. The CDR3 DNA is TGTGCCAGCAGCTTGTCTCCAGGGGGCCGATACGAGCAGTACTTC. Its protein is CASSLSPGGRYEQYF.

This clone was seen a few times. The chain couples TRBV27 to TRBJ2-7; D may be TRBD1 (6 bases). Trimming took 6 bases from V and 0 from J, leaving 12 bases between them. Germline V gene data show CDR1 as MNHEY and CDR2 as SMNVEV (reference sequence). The CDR3 spans 14 residues. The CDR3: CASRRTGSSYEQYF. The CDR3 coding sequence is TGTGCCAGCAGACGCACAGGGAGCTCCTACGAGCAGTACTTC.

The genes are TRBV19 and TRBJ2-1, with TRBD1 identical over 10 bases. The germline V gene has CDR1 LNHDA and CDR2 SQIVND (reference sequence). The V gene end was trimmed by 1 base and the J gene end by 8 bases; junction bases not matched to a gene: 5. The CDR3 is made up of 15 amino acids. DNA of the CDR3: TGTGCCAGTAGTATAGGGGGGGACAGGGGTGATGAGCAGTTCTTC. Amino acids: CASSIGGDRGDEQFF.

The CDR3 DNA sequence: TGTGCCAGTAGTATCGGACAGGGGCTTTCTGGGGCCAACGTCCTGACTTTC. This codes for CASSIGQGLSGANVLTF. This chain connects TRBV19 to TRBJ2-6, with 9 positions matching TRBD1. V was pared by 3 bases and J by 1 base, with 4 bases of the junction left unmatched. The CDR3 is made up of 17 amino acids. Germline CDR1 LNHDA, CDR2 SQIVND (reference sequence).

V gene TRBV2 combines with J gene TRBJ1-4; D is ambiguous. Deletions cut 7 bases from V and 7 bases from J, with 16 bases between. This CDR3 has 14 amino acids. Germline CDR1 and CDR2: SNHLY and FYNNEI. The CDR3 sequence is CASNPLIPREKLFF. The CDR3 DNA sequence: TGTGCCAGCAACCCCTTAATTCCGCGTGAAAAACTGTTTTTT.

The chain recombines TRBV10-3 with TRBJ1-1; 10 nucleotides line up with TRBD1. J was trimmed by 8 bases and V by 5 bases; bases with no gene match: 5. The length of the CDR3 is 13 residues. Germline CDR1 ENHRY, CDR2 SYGVKD. This chain's CDR3 is CAISSDRGREAFF. CDR3 nucleotide sequence: TGTGCCATCAGTTCGGACAGGGGGAGAGAAGCTTTCTTT.

This clone showed up just a few times. CDR3 sequence reads: CASSYSYGFSYNEQFF. The CDR3 bases are TGTGCCAGCAGTTACTCGTACGGTTTTTCCTACAATGAGCAGTTCTTC. The genes are TRBV6-5 and TRBJ2-1; D not certain. Trimming removed 0 bases from V and 1 base from J, with 10 bases in between. Germline V gene data show CDR1 as MNHEY and CDR2 as SVGAGI. The CDR3 contains 16 residues.

This chain uses TRBV7-2 with TRBJ1-6, with 10 positions matching TRBD1. This CDR3 has 16 residues. Germline V gene data show CDR1 as SGHTA and CDR2 as FQGNSA. J lost 8 bases, V lost 5 bases, and 9 bases had no gene match. CDR3 sequence: CASSQLTGGLDSPLHF. In DNA, the CDR3 is TGTGCCAGCAGCCAACTGACAGGGGGCCTTGATTCACCCCTCCACTTT. Variable domain in full (rest from reference TRBV7-2 and TRBJ1-6): GAGVSQSPSNKVTEKGKDVELRCDPISGHTALYWYRQSLGQGLEFLIYFQGNSAPDKSGLPSDRFSAERTGGSVSTLTIQRTQQEDSAVYLCASSQLTGGLDSPLHFGNGTRLTVT.

J is TRBJ1-1 and V is TRBV4-3; TRBD1 aligns across 8 bases. Losses at the gene ends were 4 bases for V and 8 bases for J; bases not matched to a gene: 12. The germline CDR1 and CDR2 sequences are LGHNA and YSLEER. CDR3 length: 15 amino acids. The CDR3, as DNA: TGCGCCAGCAGCCGCTGGACGACCGGGACAGGAGAAGCTTTCTTT. Translated: CASSRWTTGTGEAFF.